One and the same sample provided the 20 T cell receptor beta chains below, sequenced in a study of cytomegalovirus exposure and HLA in healthy donors (dated by TCRdb to the late 2010s). The library was generated by the immunoSEQ multiplex PCR assay. A mixture of 60 forward primers for TCR Vbeta segments and 13 reverse primers for TCR Jbeta segments was used in the multiplex PCR. As stored in TCRdb, this immuneACCESS dataset retains in-frame rearrangements with V and J assigned. A fraction of the clones does not appear; measured against another copy, unresolved V genes explain less than half of the discrepancy, and the remainder lacks a known reason. Counted in this sample were some 85,000 clones; 70% to 80% of them appeared once. Around 3.4% of the sample belongs to the ten largest clones. Input material: PBMCs. The receptor source for this set is a man in his thirties or forties in good health and CMV-seronegative.

Only a few counts were recorded for this clone. A junction end diverges from the germline sequence, so it may reflect a read error. The CDR3 spells CSSSPNSYEQYF. The CDR3 nucleotides read TGTTCCAGCAGTCCAAACTCCTACGAGCAGTACTTC. The gene calls are TRBV7-9 and TRBJ2-7; the D is unclear. Germline V gene data show CDR1 as SEHNR and CDR2 as FQNEAQ (reference sequence). This CDR3 region has 12 residues.

The V gene is TRBV27, the J gene TRBJ2-2; D is uncertain. Trimming stripped 3 bases from V and 1 base from J, with 9 bases between. The CDR3 runs to 15 residues. Germline values: CDR1 MNHEY, CDR2 SMNVEV (reference sequence). CDR3 coding DNA: TGTGCCAGCAGTTTCAGGCTTCAGAACACCGGGGAGCTGTTTTTT. It translates to CASSFRLQNTGELFF.

The V call is TRBV28, the J call TRBJ2-7; TRBD2 is a possible D gene (6 bases). The CDR3 contains 14 residues. Per germline, CDR1 MDHEN and CDR2 SYDVKM. The ends were cut back, 6 bases at V and 3 bases at J, with 15 bases in the middle. CDR3 nucleotides: TGTGCCAGCAGCATGGGGGGATCGGTCTACGAGCAGTACTTC. Encoded protein: CASSMGGSVYEQYF.

V gene TRBV5-6 combines with J gene TRBJ1-2; 8 nucleotides match TRBD1. V lost 3 bases to trimming and J lost 2 bases; unmatched junction nucleotides: 15. Germline V gene lookup returns CDR1 SGHDT and CDR2 YYEEEE. This CDR3 contains 18 residues. CDR3 bases: TGTGCCAGCAGCTGGGCACGAAAACGGCAGGGGGCGAACTATGGCTACACCTTC. Its protein is CASSWARKRQGANYGYTF.

This chain links TRBV7-6 with TRBJ1-5; TRBD1 might be the D (5 bases). The CDR3 totals 18 residues. In germline, CDR1 is SGHVS, CDR2 FNYEAQ. The V gene lost 1 base and the J gene lost 5 bases, with 21 bases spanning the gap. Here the CDR3 DNA reads TGTGCCAGCAGCTTAGGAGGAGGGGCCGAAATCTCTCATCAGCCCCAGCATTTT. Translated: CASSLGGGAEISHQPQHF.

This chain connects TRBV29-1 to TRBJ1-2; D is possibly TRBD1 (5 bases). The CDR3 is made up of 12 amino acids. CDR1 and CDR2 (germline): SQVTM, ANQGSEA. CDR3 loop: CRERDSNYGYTF. The CDR3 DNA is TGCAGGGAGAGAGACAGTAACTATGGCTACACCTTC. The complete variable domain, with remaining parts taken from reference TRBV29-1 and TRBJ1-2, reads SAVISQKPSRDICQRGTSLTIQCQVDSQVTMMFWYRQQPGQSLTLIATANQGSEATYESGFVIDKFPISRPNLTFSTLTVSNMSPEDSSIYLCRERDSNYGYTFGSGTRLTVV.

This chain joins TRBV27 and TRBJ2-3, with 8 positions matching TRBD1. The CDR3 is made up of 15 amino acids. CDR1 is MNHEY, CDR2 SMNVEV, per germline (reference sequence). With 3 bases clipped from V and 4 bases from J, the junction kept 6 bases outside the gene matches. CDR3 nucleotide sequence: TGTGCCAGCAGTTTTCAGACAGGGGCCCCAGATACGCAGTATTTT. Translation gives CASSFQTGAPDTQYF.

V and J are TRBV4-3 and TRBJ2-1; 10 positions match TRBD2. V lost 4 bases and J lost 7; bases outside the gene matches: 16. In germline, CDR1 is LGHNA, CDR2 YSLEER. The CDR3 is made up of 18 amino acids. In DNA, the CDR3 is TGCGCCAGCAGCCTCAGACCCCCCGGGACTAGCGATAGGAATGAGCAGTTCTTC. It specifies CASSLRPPGTSDRNEQFF.

The CDR3: CASSLVQANSPLHF. CDR3 in DNA: TGCGCCAGCAGCTTGGTGCAGGCTAATTCACCCCTCCACTTT. The V and J genes are TRBV5-1 and TRBJ1-6; D gene uncertain. The germline V and J ends were trimmed by 0 bases and 6 bases, with 7 bases remaining between them. CDR1 is SGHRS, CDR2 YFSETQ, per germline. This CDR3 contains 14 residues.

This clone occurred a few times. The chain is built from TRBV29-1 and TRBJ2-7; D is undetermined. V lost 8 bases and J lost 0, with 17 bases in between. The V gene's germline CDR1 is SQVTM and CDR2 ANQGSEA. CDR3 length equals 14 residues. As DNA, the CDR3 is TGCAGCCCTTACCCCCTACGAGTCTCCTACGAGCAGTACTTC. This encodes CSPYPLRVSYEQYF.

CDR3 nucleotide sequence: TGTGCCAGCCTACCTCGGGGCAGGGGCCTCTATGGCTACACCTTC. It encodes CASLPRGRGLYGYTF. V usage is TRBV27 and J usage is TRBJ1-2, with a possible D match to TRBD1 (6 bases). Germline CDR1 MNHEY, CDR2 SMNVEV (reference sequence). The length of the CDR3 is 15 residues. The V end lost 8 bases, the J end lost 4 bases, and 20 bases lay between the germline ends.

V is TRBV6-1 and J is TRBJ2-1, with 9 bases matching TRBD2. The CDR3 has 19 amino acids. Trimming cost V 2 bases and J 4 bases; bases outside gene matches: 15. CDR1 is MNHNS, CDR2 SASEGT, per germline. The CDR3: CASSERGGVAGVRYNEQFF. Written as DNA, the CDR3 is TGTGCCAGCAGTGAAAGGGGTGGGGTAGCGGGAGTAAGGTACAATGAGCAGTTCTTC.

In this sample, this clone turned up a few times. The J gene is TRBJ2-6, the V gene TRBV27; weak D call: TRBD1 (6 bases). From germline, CDR1 is MNHEY and CDR2 SMNVEV (reference sequence). Trimming cost V 3 bases and J 7 bases, with 10 bases left between them. This CDR3 spans 14 amino acids. The CDR3 loop reads CASSFSGTANVLTF. Here the CDR3 DNA reads TGTGCCAGCAGTTTCTCCGGGACAGCCAACGTCCTGACTTTC. The entire variable domain, with the rest obtained from reference TRBV27 and TRBJ2-6, is as follows: EAQVTQNPRYLITVTGKKLTVTCSQNMNHEYMSWYRQDPGLGLRQIYYSMNVEVTDKGDVPEGYKVSRKEKRNFPLILESPSPNQTSLYFCASSFSGTANVLTFGAGSRLTVL.

V and J are TRBV5-1 and TRBJ2-3; 16 bases map to TRBD2. The CDR3 is 16 residues long. Unmatched junction bases numbered 5, after V lost 4 bases and J lost 6 bases. Germline-derived CDR1 and CDR2 are SGHRS and YFSETQ. CDR3 sequence: CASSGGTSGGADTQYF. For the CDR3, the DNA is TGCGCCAGCAGCGGCGGGACTAGCGGGGGGGCTGATACGCAGTATTTT.

The V call is TRBV5-1, the J call TRBJ2-1, with 13 positions matching TRBD2. V gave up 2 bases and J gave up 8 bases; unmatched junction bases: 1. CDR3 length equals 14 residues. Looked up from germline, CDR1 is SGHRS and CDR2 is YFSETQ. CDR3 bases: TGCGCCAGCAGCTTACTAGCGGGAGGGTATGAGCAGTTCTTC. Residues: CASSLLAGGYEQFF.

Written as DNA, the CDR3 is TGCGCCAGCAGCCAAGAAGGGACTAGCGGGAGTCTCTACAATGAGCAGTTCTTC. As protein: CASSQEGTSGSLYNEQFF. The chain uses TRBV4-1 and TRBJ2-1; 14 nucleotides agree with TRBD2. After removal of 0 bases from V and 3 bases from J, the junction contained 4 bases not matched to a gene. The CDR3 has 18 residues. Germline V gene sequence: CDR1 MGHRA, CDR2 YSYEKL.

The rearrangement uses TRBV10-2 and TRBJ2-1; no clear D. The CDR3 extends over 14 amino acids. V was shortened by 5 bases and J by 3 bases, with 11 bases between the two germline ends. Germline CDR1 WSHSY, CDR2 SAAADI. The CDR3 DNA is TGCGCCAGCAGTTTTAGCCGATACTACAATGAGCAGTTCTTC. Protein: CASSFSRYYNEQFF.

The chain employs TRBV6-6 and TRBJ2-2; D possibly corresponds to TRBD2 (7 bases). Trimming cost V 8 bases and J 4 bases, with 14 bases left between them. The CDR3 is made up of 14 amino acids. The V gene's germline CDR1 is MNHNY and CDR2 SVGAGI (reference sequence). The chain's CDR3 is CASAPGGPTGELFF. CDR3 bases: TGTGCCAGCGCTCCCGGGGGGCCCACCGGGGAGCTGTTTTTT.

The rearrangement links TRBV10-1 to TRBJ2-1, with 13 bases that match TRBD2. Germline V lookup: CDR1 WNHNN, CDR2 SYGVQD (reference sequence). Trimming cost V 4 bases and J 8 bases; bases outside gene matches: 8. The CDR3 covers 16 residues. DNA of the CDR3: TGCGCCAGCAGTGCCACTAGCGGGAGGGCCCCGGATGAGCAGTTCTTC. It is translated as CASSATSGRAPDEQFF.

This chain connects TRBV4-1 to TRBJ2-2, with 12 bases fitting TRBD2. The V and J ends lost 0 bases and 1 base, in that order; junction bases with no gene match: 9. This CDR3 has 20 amino acids. Germline lookup yields CDR1 MGHRA and CDR2 YSYEKL. The CDR3 reads CASSQDPNPGLAGNTGELFF. The CDR3, as DNA: TGCGCCAGCAGCCAAGACCCGAACCCGGGACTAGCGGGGAACACCGGGGAGCTGTTTTTT.